This is a list of T cell receptor beta chains from one sample in a study of cytomegalovirus exposure and HLA in healthy donors. Repertoires were generated with immunoSEQ multiplex PCR, while TCRdb's copy carries only in-frame clones and drops some. The repertoire includes over 250,000 clones, 70% to 90% of them detected once, and about 4% sits in the top ten. Sequencing was performed on PBMCs. All receptors derive from a man in his forties in good health and CMV-seropositive. CDR3s include the opening cysteine and the closing phenylalanine or tryptophan. The order of the fields is J gene, D gene, V gene, clone size, CDR3 protein, CDR3 DNA. A D gene is named only where the DNA matches it firmly. A row's size may be missing; if present it is once, few, many or a size class.

J gene: TRBJ2-7
D gene: TRBD1
V gene: TRBV7-8
clone size: .
CDR3 protein: CASSFTDRVLYEQYF
CDR3 DNA: TGCGCCAGCAGCTTTACGGACAGGGTTTTATACGAGCAGTACTTC

J gene: TRBJ1-1
D gene: .
V gene: TRBV28
clone size: .
CDR3 protein: CASSLTGVGQPGDTEAFF
CDR3 DNA: TGTGCCAGCAGTTTAACCGGGGTGGGCCAGCCCGGGGACACTGAAGCTTTCTTT

J gene: TRBJ2-4
D gene: TRBD1
V gene: TRBV7-2
clone size: .
CDR3 protein: CASSSPDRVQYF
CDR3 DNA: TGTGCCAGCAGCTCCCCGGACAGGGTTCAGTACTTC

J gene: TRBJ2-1
D gene: TRBD2
V gene: TRBV9
clone size: .
CDR3 protein: CASSFSGSSYNEQFF
CDR3 DNA: TGTGCCAGCAGCTTTAGCGGGAGCTCCTACAATGAGCAGTTCTTC

J gene: TRBJ2-1
D gene: TRBD2
V gene: TRBV5-4
clone size: .
CDR3 protein: CASSFRRERNNEQFF
CDR3 DNA: TGTGCCAGCAGCTTTAGGCGGGAGAGGAACAATGAGCAGTTCTTC

J gene: TRBJ2-1
D gene: .
V gene: TRBV6-5
clone size: .
CDR3 protein: CASSYVASHNEQFF
CDR3 DNA: TGTGCCAGCAGTTACGTGGCCTCCCACAATGAGCAGTTCTTC

J gene: TRBJ2-7
D gene: .
V gene: TRBV29-1
clone size: .
CDR3 protein: CSVGLVGRQGEQYF
CDR3 DNA: TGCAGCGTTGGTTTGGTGGGTCGCCAGGGCGAGCAGTACTTC

J gene: TRBJ1-5
D gene: TRBD1
V gene: TRBV18
clone size: .
CDR3 protein: CASSFGQGGSNQPQHF
CDR3 DNA: TGTGCCAGCTCATTCGGACAGGGTGGAAGCAATCAGCCCCAGCATTTT

J gene: TRBJ2-3
D gene: TRBD2
V gene: TRBV28
clone size: once
CDR3 protein: CASSSLAASATDTQYF
CDR3 DNA: TGTGCCAGCAGTTCACTAGCGGCAAGCGCCACAGATACGCAGTATTTT

J gene: TRBJ2-3
D gene: .
V gene: TRBV6-4
clone size: once
CDR3 protein: CASSWDFHTDTQYF
CDR3 DNA: TGTGCCAGCAGTTGGGACTTTCACACAGATACGCAGTATTTT

J gene: TRBJ2-1
D gene: TRBD2
V gene: TRBV9
clone size: .
CDR3 protein: CASSSSGAASSYNEQFF
CDR3 DNA: TGTGCCAGCAGCTCTAGCGGTGCAGCTAGCTCCTACAATGAGCAGTTCTTC

J gene: TRBJ1-1
D gene: .
V gene: TRBV5-1
clone size: .
CDR3 protein: CASSFRWRTEAFF
CDR3 DNA: TGCGCCAGCAGCTTTCGCTGGCGGACTGAAGCTTTCTTT

J gene: TRBJ2-4
D gene: .
V gene: TRBV18
clone size: .
CDR3 protein: CASSPPGVENIQYF
CDR3 DNA: TGTGCCAGCTCACCACCGGGAGTCGAAAACATTCAGTACTTC

J gene: TRBJ2-6
D gene: TRBD1
V gene: TRBV15
clone size: few
CDR3 protein: CASGTGGSGANVLTF
CDR3 DNA: TGTGCCTCAGGGACAGGGGGCTCTGGGGCCAACGTCCTGACTTTC

J gene: TRBJ1-1
D gene: .
V gene: TRBV15
clone size: .
CDR3 protein: CATSTVSNTEAFF
CDR3 DNA: TGTGCCACCAGCACGGTCTCTAACACTGAAGCTTTCTTT

J gene: TRBJ2-1
D gene: TRBD1
V gene: TRBV29-1
clone size: .
CDR3 protein: CSVERGQGALFYEQFF
CDR3 DNA: TGCAGCGTTGAAAGGGGGCAGGGGGCATTATTTTATGAGCAGTTCTTC

J gene: TRBJ2-7
D gene: .
V gene: TRBV7-8
clone size: few
CDR3 protein: CASSLGRGWPEQYF
CDR3 DNA: TGTGCCAGCAGCCTCGGGCGGGGCTGGCCGGAGCAGTACTTC

J gene: TRBJ1-2
D gene: TRBD1
V gene: TRBV28
clone size: .
CDR3 protein: CASSLTTGGTGYTF
CDR3 DNA: TGTGCCAGCAGTTTGACAACAGGGGGGACAGGCTACACCTTC

J gene: TRBJ1-3
D gene: .
V gene: TRBV18
clone size: .
CDR3 protein: CASSPPASSGNTIYF
CDR3 DNA: TGTGCCAGCTCACCACCGGCAAGCTCTGGAAACACCATATATTTT

J gene: TRBJ1-1
D gene: .
V gene: TRBV9
clone size: .
CDR3 protein: CASSVGGGGNTEAFF
CDR3 DNA: TGTGCCAGCAGCGTAGGTGGGGGGGGGAACACTGAAGCTTTCTTT